The clone carrying this TCR beta chain appeared a single time. The protocol was immunoSEQ multiplex PCR, while the TCRdb copy is restricted to in-frame clones and leaves out a portion. The table shows fewer than 150,000 clones, with more than 80% occurring only once. The ends lost 2 bases at V and 2 bases at J; junction bases unmatched: 4. Germline V gene lookup returns CDR1 MNHEY and CDR2 SVGEGT. The CDR3 is 15 residues long. The sample is drawn from a study of blood T cell repertoires in COVID-19. What was sequenced was peripheral blood. The chain carries TRBV6-2 or TRBV6-3 and TRBJ2-7, with 9 bases lining up with TRBD1. The TCR sequence derives from a woman aged 60-75 years with COVID-19, enrolled during active disease. The CDR3 reads CASSYETGGAYEQYF. CDR3 coding DNA: TGTGCCAGCAGTTACGAGACAGGGGGAGCCTACGAGCAGTACTTC.